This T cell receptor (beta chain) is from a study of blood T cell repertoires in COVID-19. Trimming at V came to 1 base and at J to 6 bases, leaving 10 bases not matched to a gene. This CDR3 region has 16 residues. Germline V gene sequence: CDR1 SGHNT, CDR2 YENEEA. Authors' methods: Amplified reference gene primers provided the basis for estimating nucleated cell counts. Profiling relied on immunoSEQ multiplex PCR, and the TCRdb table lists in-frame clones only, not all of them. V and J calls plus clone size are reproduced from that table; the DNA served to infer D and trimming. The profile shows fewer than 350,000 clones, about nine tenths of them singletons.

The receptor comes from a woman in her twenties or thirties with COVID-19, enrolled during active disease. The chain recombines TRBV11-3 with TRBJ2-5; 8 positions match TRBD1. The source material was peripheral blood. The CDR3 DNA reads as TGTGCCAGCAGCTTAGGACAGGGGATTCCCTACCAGACCCAGTACTTC. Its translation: CASSLGQGIPYQTQYF.